This entry concerns a single T cell receptor beta chain. The method was immunoSEQ multiplex PCR; TCRdb's version includes in-frame clones alone and lacks a portion of them. Of 130,000 or so clones listed, 89% are singletons. The data derive from a study of T cells in localized non-small cell lung cancer. The TCR was taken from a female donor of 60 years or more with stage I lung adenocarcinoma. The sample here was peripheral blood, taken before any cancer treatment.

The CDR3 protein is CASSLEMITTENSNQPQHF. In DNA form, the CDR3 reads TGTGCCAGCAGCTTAGAAATGATTACGACAGAAAATAGCAATCAGCCCCAGCATTTT. The V gene is TRBV11-2, the J gene TRBJ1-5, with D possibly being TRBD1 (5 bases). Germline CDR1 reads SGHAT; CDR2 reads FQNNGV. The CDR3 extends over 19 amino acids. The V end lost 0 bases, the J end lost 0 bases, and 18 bases lay between the germline ends.